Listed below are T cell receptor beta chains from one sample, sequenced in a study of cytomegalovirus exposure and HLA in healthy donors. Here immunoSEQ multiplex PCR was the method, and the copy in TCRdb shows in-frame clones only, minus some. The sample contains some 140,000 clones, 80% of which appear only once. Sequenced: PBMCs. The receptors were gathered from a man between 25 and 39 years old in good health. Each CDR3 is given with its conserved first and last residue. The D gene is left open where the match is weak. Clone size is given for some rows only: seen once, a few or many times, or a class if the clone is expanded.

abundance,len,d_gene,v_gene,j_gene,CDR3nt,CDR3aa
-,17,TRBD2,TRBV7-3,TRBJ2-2,TGTGCCAGCAGCTTAATGGGGAGGGGAAGGAACACCGGGGAGCTGTTTTTT,CASSLMGRGRNTGELFF
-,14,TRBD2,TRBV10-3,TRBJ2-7,TGTGCCATCACCCCCCGGGAGGGGACCTACGAGCAGTACTTC,CAITPREGTYEQYF
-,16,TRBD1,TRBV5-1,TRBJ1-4,TGCGCCAGCAGCTATACAGGGGGCTACAATAATGAAAAACTGTTTTTT,CASSYTGGYNNEKLFF
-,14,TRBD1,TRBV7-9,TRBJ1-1,TGTGCCAGCAGCCTCGCAGGGGGCACCACTGAAGCTTTCTTT,CASSLAGGTTEAFF
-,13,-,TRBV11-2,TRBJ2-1,TGTGCCAGCGGACGGGCAGGGCACAATGAGCAGTTCTTC,CASGRAGHNEQFF
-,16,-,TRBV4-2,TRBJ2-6,TGTGCCAGCAGCCAAGATCAGGGCTCTGGGGCCAACGTCCTGACTTTC,CASSQDQGSGANVLTF
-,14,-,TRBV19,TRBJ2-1,TGTGCCAGTAGTCAGACGGTGGGCGACAATGAGCAGTTCTTC,CASSQTVGDNEQFF
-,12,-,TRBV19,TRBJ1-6,TGTGCCTCTTCGGGGGACGGGTCACCCCTCCACTTT,CASSGDGSPLHF
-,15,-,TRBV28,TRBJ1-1,TGTGCCAGCAGTCTCGGGACTTTTATGAACACTGAAGCTTTCTTT,CASSLGTFMNTEAFF
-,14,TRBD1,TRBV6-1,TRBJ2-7,TGTGCCAGCGTCCGGGACAGGGGCTTCCACGAGCAGTACTTC,CASVRDRGFHEQYF
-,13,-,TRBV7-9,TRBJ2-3,TGTGCCAGCACCCTCTTTAGCACAGATACGCAGTATTTT,CASTLFSTDTQYF
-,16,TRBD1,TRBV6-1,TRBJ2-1,TGTGCCAGCAGTGTTGTCCTAGGACAGGGGGTCCCGGAGCAGTTCTTC,CASSVVLGQGVPEQFF
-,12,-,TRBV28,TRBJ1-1,TGTGCCAGCAGCGACTCCGGGACAGAAGCTTTCTTT,CASSDSGTEAFF
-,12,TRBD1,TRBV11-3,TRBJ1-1,TGTGCCAGCAGCTCAACAGGGGGTGAAGCTTTCTTT,CASSSTGGEAFF
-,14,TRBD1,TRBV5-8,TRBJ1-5,TGTGCCAGCAGAAGACAGGGTAGCAATCAGCCCCAGCATTTT,CASRRQGSNQPQHF
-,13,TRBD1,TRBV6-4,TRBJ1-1,TGTGCCAGCAGTGCGGGGACAGGCGGTGAAGCTTTCTTT,CASSAGTGGEAFF
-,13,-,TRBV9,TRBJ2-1,TGTGCCAGCAGCGTATACGATGGAGGGAGGAGGTTCTTC,CASSVYDGGRRFF
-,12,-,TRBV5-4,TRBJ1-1,TGTGCCAGCAGCTTTCCTAACACTGAAGCTTTCTTT,CASSFPNTEAFF
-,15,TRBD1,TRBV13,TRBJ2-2,TGTGCCAGCAGCGGACAGGGGGCGAACACCGGGGAGCTGTTTTTT,CASSGQGANTGELFF
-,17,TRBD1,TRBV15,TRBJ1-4,TGTGCCACCAGCAGTTTCGGACAGGGCCCAACTAATGAAAAACTGTTTTTT,CATSSFGQGPTNEKLFF
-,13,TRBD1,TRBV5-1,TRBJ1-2,TGCGCCAGCAGCCAGACAGGGAACTATGGCTACACCTTC,CASSQTGNYGYTF
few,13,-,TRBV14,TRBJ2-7,TGTGCCAGCAGCCAGGTTGACGGGAGAGAGGTGTACTTC,CASSQVDGREVYF
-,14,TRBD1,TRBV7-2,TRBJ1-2,TGTGCCAGCAGCCCAACCGGGACAGGGCCTGGCTACACCTTC,CASSPTGTGPGYTF
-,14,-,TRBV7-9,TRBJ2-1,TGTGCCAGCAGCCCAATGGAGGTTTACGATGAGCAGTTCTTC,CASSPMEVYDEQFF
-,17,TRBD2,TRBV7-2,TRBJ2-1,TGTGCCAGCAGCCCAAATCCCGGGACTAGCTCCTACAATGAGCAGTTCTTC,CASSPNPGTSSYNEQFF
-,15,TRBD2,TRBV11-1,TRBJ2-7,TGTGCCAGCAGCTCCCGTAGCGGGAGGGCCATTGAGCAGTACTTC,CASSSRSGRAIEQYF
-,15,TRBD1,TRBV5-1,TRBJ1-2,TGCGCCAGCAGCGAGGGACAGGGGAGGACCAATGGCTACACCTTC,CASSEGQGRTNGYTF
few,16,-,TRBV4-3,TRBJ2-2,TGCGCCAGCAGCCCCCCTTCAGGCCTCGGCACCGGGGAGCTGTTTTTT,CASSPPSGLGTGELFF
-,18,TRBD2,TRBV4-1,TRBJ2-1,TGCGCCAGCAGCCAAGCTCTGGGACTAGCGGGAGGGCTCAATGAGCAGTTCTTC,CASSQALGLAGGLNEQFF
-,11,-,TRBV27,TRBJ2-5,TGTGCCAGCAGTTTTTACGGGACCCAGTACTTC,CASSFYGTQYF
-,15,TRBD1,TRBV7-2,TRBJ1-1,TGTGCCAGCAGCTGGACAGGGGGGACGAACACTGAAGCTTTCTTT,CASSWTGGTNTEAFF
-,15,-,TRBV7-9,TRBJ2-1,TGTGCCAGCAGCAAGATGGGACAAACCCTCAATGAGCAGTTCTTC,CASSKMGQTLNEQFF
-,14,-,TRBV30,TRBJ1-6,TGTGCCTGGAGTCCCGGACAGCTCAATTCACCCCTCCACTTT,CAWSPGQLNSPLHF
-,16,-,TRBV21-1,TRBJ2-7,TGTGCCAGCAGCAAAGTGTTACTAGTTACCCCAGCTCGGTCGTACTTC,CASSKVLLVTPARSYF
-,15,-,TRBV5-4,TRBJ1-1,TGTGCCAGCAGCACGTTCCGGGACTACGATGCGCGGGCTTTCTTT,CASSTFRDYDARAFF
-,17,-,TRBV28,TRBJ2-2,TGTGCCAGCAGTCTAATAGGGGTTAATAAGAACACCGGGGAGCTGTTTTTT,CASSLIGVNKNTGELFF
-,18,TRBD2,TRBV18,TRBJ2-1,TGTGCCAGCTCACCACCTTGGCTAGCGGGAGGGCCTAACAATGAGCAGTTCTTC,CASSPPWLAGGPNNEQFF